This T cell receptor (beta chain) is drawn from a study of T-cell memory formation after mild COVID-19. For the study at large: The two donors had largely donor-specific TCR clusters.

In its sample, this clonotype was seen many times. Germline CDR1 SEHNR, CDR2 FQNEAQ (reference sequence). The CDR3 has 16 residues. The V gene end was trimmed by 4 bases and the J gene end by 4 bases; junction bases not matched to a gene: 7. Employing constant-segment primers, 5'RACE generated TCR alpha and TCR beta cDNA libraries bearing sample barcodes and UMIs. Using its own MiXCR run on the 5' RACE reads, TCRdb lists one record per CDR3 protein. The sample has around 13,000 distinct CDR3 sequences, around 12% seen once. The TCR comes from an adult woman who had mild COVID-19 (a few samples of this study predate the infection). Cell type and time point are not known. The sequenced sample consisted of PBMCs or a T cell subset sorted from them (not recorded which). The gene calls are TRBV7-9 and TRBJ2-3; the match to TRBD2 covers 11 bases. The CDR3 here is CASSSLLAGVPDTQYF. CDR3 DNA sequence: TGTGCCAGCAGCTCCCTACTAGCGGGAGTCCCAGATACGCAGTATTTT.